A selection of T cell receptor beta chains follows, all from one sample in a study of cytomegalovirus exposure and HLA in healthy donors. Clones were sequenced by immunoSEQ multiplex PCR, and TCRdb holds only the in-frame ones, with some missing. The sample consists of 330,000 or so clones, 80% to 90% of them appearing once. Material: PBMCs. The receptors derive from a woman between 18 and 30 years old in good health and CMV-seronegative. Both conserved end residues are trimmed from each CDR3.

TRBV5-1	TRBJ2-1	ASSWESSGSGF
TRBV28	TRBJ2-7	ASTPGQISYEQY
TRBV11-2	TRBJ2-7	ASSLAGFREQY
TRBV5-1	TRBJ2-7	ASSLLSGSYEQY
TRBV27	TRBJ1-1	ASSAVGQGVTEAF
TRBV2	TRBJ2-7	AAGDRSYEQY
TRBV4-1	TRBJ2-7	ASSLNPTRSYEQY
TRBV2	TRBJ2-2	ASSLRTGGNTGELF
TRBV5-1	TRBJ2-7	ASSPLAGGPYEQY
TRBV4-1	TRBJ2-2	ASSQGLGLSGELF
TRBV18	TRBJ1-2	ASLPSRDYGYT
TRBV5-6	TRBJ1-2	ASSFGQPNYGYT
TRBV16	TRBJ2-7	ASSQSRQGHEQY
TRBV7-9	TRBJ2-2	ASSFGTSATGELF
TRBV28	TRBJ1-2	ASSYIYGYT
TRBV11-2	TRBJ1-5	ASRKTQGLGPQH
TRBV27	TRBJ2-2	ASSPSGTGLAGELF
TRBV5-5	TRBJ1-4	ASSDRAGNEKLF
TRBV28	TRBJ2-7	ASLQGYPYEQY
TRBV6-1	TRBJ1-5	ASSQPGGDQPQH
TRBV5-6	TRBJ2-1	ASSEGTSGRASKF
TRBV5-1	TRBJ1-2	ASSLAGGNFT
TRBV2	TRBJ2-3	ASSEPQLATSLGDTQY
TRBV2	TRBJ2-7	ASSRTSGRGRRDEQY
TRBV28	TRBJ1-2	ASRTQGSYYGYT
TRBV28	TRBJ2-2	ASSQPGQGTGELF
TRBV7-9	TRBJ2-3	ASSLEGTSGTDTQY
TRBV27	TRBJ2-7	ASSLRNVGLASEQY
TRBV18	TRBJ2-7	ASSPPGLDYEQY
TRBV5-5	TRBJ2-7	ASSLAAGREQY
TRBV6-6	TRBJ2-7	ASSYAGTGYEQY
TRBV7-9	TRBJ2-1	ASSLGAGSLLGEQF
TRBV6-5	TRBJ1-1	ASSYGRNTEAF